The clone carrying this TCR beta chain was recorded at least ten times. Time point reported: patch test 1, 2 weeks after DPC sensitization. Treatment in this sample: therapeutic diphenylcyclopropenone sensitization with weekly scalp DPC. The record originates from a study of human T cells and chemical hapten exposure. TCRdb called the RACE reads again in MiXCR, with one record for every CDR3 protein. Of 150,000 to 200,000 distinct CDR3 sequences in the sample, about 14% were seen once. The receptor comes from a woman aged 25 to 39 with alopecia areata. Some clones in this sample may be carry-over from other donors' samples. The sequences come from whole blood, collected in connection with sensitization to the hapten diphenylcyclopropenone (DPC).

CDR3 sequence reads: CASSFDRGADTQYF. The CDR3 nucleotides are TGTGCCAGCAGCTTCGACAGGGGTGCAGATACGCAGTATTTT. The chain combines TRBV7-2 with TRBJ2-3; 8 bases match TRBD1. Germline trimming cut 3 bases from V and 4 bases from J; bases unmatched to any gene: 3. This CDR3 is 14 amino acids long. Germline lookup yields CDR1 SGHTA and CDR2 FQGNSA. Full variable domain (rest looked up from reference TRBV7-2 and TRBJ2-3): GAGVSQSPSNKVTEKGKDVELRCDPISGHTALYWYRQSLGQGLEFLIYFQGNSAPDKSGLPSDRFSAERTGGSVSTLTIQRTQQEDSAVYLCASSFDRGADTQYFGPGTRLTVL.